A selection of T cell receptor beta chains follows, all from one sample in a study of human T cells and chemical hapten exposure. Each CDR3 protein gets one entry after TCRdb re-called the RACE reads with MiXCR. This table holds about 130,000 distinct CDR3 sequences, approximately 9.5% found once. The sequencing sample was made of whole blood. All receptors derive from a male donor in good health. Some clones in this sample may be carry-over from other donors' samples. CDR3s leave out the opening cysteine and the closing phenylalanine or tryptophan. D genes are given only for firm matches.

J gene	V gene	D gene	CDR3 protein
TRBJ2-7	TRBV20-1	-	SARTESSYEQY
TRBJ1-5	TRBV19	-	ASKGGPSNQPQH
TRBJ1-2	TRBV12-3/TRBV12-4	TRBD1	ASSRVTGVRYGYT
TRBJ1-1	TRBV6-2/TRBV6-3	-	ASRKQVNTEAF
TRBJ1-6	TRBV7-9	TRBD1	ASSLEDRVGINSPLH
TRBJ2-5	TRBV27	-	ASSPSLQGPQETQY
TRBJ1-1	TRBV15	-	ATSKRGNTEAF
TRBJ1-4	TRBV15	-	ATSSRPTTNEKLF
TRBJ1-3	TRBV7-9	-	ASSLGGGNTIY
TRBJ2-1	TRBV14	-	ASSQARPGEQF
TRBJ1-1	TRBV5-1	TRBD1	ASRPRDRGPWGTEAF
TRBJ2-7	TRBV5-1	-	ASSSGPLARGFEQY
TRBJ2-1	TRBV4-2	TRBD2	ASSQEGPSGSPLYNEQF
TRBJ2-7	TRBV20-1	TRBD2	SARSPVERGTGEQY
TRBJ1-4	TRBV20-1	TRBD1	SARRDRVAEKLF